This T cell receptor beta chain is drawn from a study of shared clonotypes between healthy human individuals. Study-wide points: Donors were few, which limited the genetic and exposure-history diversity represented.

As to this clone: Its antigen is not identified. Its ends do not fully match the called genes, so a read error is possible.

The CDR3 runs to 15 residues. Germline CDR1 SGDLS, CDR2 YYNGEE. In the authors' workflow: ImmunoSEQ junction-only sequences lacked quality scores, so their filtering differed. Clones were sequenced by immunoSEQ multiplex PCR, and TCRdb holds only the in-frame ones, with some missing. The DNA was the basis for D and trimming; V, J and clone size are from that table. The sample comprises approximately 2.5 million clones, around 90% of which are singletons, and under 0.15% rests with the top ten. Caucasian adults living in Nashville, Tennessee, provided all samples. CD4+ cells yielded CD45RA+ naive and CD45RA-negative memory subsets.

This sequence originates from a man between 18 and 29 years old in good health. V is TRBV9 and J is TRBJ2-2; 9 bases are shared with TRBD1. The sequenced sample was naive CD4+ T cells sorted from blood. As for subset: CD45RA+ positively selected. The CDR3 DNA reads TGTGCCAGCAGCGTAGCTGGGACAGGGCCCGGAGAGCTGTTTTTT. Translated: CASSVAGTGPGELFF.